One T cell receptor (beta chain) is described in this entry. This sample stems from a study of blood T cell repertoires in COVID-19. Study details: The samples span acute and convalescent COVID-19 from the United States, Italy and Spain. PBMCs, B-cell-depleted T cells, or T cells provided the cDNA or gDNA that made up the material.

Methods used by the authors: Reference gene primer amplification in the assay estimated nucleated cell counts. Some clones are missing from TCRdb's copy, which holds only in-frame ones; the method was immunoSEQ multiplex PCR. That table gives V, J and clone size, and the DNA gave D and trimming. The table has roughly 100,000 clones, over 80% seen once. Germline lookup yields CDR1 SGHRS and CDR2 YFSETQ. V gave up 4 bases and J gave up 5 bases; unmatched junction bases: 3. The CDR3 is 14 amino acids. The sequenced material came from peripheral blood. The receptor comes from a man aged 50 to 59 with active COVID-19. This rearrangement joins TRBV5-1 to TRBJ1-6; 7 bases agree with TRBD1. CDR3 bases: TGCGCCAGCAGCCGGGACAGAAATAATTCACCCCTCCACTTT. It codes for CASSRDRNNSPLHF.